This T cell receptor (beta chain) appears in the sequencing data of a study of CD8 T cells in Susac syndrome. Study conclusions and caveats: Clonal expansion was absent from the CD4+ T cell repertoires in Susac syndrome.

On this clonotype: The antigen is unknown.

Reverse transcription used roughly 0.5 to 1 ug RNA and random hexamers. TCRdb ran MiXCR on the immunoSEQ multiplex PCR reads and lists one entry per CDR3 protein. The sample contains roughly 150,000 distinct CDR3 sequences, approximately 95% of which appear only once. Negative isolation yielded the CD8+ and CD4+ T cells, while FACS enriched the TEMRA cells. The sequence was collected from a human donor with Susac syndrome. Sequences were obtained from CD4+ T cells from PBMCs.

CDR3: CSVGWGDGGYTF. DNA for the CDR3: TGCAGCGTTGGTTGGGGGGACGGTGGCTACACCTTC. The chain uses TRBV29-1 and TRBJ1-2, with D possibly being TRBD1 (5 bases). This CDR3 has 12 residues. Germline loops: CDR1 SQVTM, CDR2 ANQGSEA. Trimming removed 4 bases from V and 7 bases from J, with 13 bases in between.